This T cell receptor (beta chain) was obtained from a study of identical twins. TCRdb independently ran MiXCR on the 5' RACE reads; one entry per CDR3 protein. The sample comprises about 470,000 distinct CDR3 sequences, 20% to 25% of which are singletons, and roughly 3% rests with the top ten. Study results and limitations: Invariant T cells like MAIT and iNKT could partly confound the zero-insertion analyses.

In the case of this clonotype: Its antigen is undetermined.

Every donor was a healthy Caucasian. CDR3 length: 15 residues. Germline V lookup: CDR1 SEHNR, CDR2 FQNEAQ (reference sequence). V was trimmed by 5 bases and J by 0 bases, leaving 11 bases between them. The same sample was also used in a study of T cells expressing NK-cell markers. From that study: It was from sorted CD3+CD56+NKG2C+, CD3+CD56+NKG2C- and CD3+CD56-NKG2C+ T cells that TCR beta repertoires came. HCMV specificity of expanded NKG2C+ T cell clones remained unclear.

The genes are TRBV7-9 and TRBJ1-5; D may be TRBD1 (5 bases). Material for sequencing was CD4+ T cells sorted from blood. This receptor was obtained from a woman between 18 and 29 years old in good health. CDR3 residues: CASSPPGDSNQPQHF. The CDR3 nucleotides read TGTGCCAGCAGCCCTCCGGGGGATAGCAATCAGCCCCAGCATTTT.